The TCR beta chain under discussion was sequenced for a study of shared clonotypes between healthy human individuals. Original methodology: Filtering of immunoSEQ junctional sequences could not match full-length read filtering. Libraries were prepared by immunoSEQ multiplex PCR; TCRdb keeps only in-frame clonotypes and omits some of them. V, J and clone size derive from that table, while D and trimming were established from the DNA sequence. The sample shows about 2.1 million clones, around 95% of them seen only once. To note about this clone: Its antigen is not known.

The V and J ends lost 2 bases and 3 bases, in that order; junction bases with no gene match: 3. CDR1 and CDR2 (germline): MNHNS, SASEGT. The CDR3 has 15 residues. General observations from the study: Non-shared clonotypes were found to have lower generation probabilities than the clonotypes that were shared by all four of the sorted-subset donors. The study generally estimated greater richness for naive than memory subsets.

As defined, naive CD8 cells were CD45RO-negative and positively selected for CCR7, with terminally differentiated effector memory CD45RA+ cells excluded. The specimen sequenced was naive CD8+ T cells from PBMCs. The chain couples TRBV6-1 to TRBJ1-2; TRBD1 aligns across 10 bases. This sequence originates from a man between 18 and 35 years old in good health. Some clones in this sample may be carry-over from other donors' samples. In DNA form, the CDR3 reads TGTGCCAGCAGTGAAAGGGACAGGGGCCACTATGGCTACACCTTC. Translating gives CASSERDRGHYGYTF.